Below, 14 T cell receptor beta chains from the same sample are listed, as sequenced in a study of blood T cell repertoires in COVID-19. Clones were read by immunoSEQ multiplex PCR, and TCRdb kept only the in-frame ones, dropping some. The profile shows just under 350,000 clones, 88% of them singletons. Specimen: peripheral blood. Receptors originate from a woman in her seventies with COVID-19, enrolled during active disease.

The chain links TRBV2 to TRBJ2-6, with D possibly TRBD1 on 6 matching bases. This CDR3 region has 12 residues. The germline CDR1 and CDR2 sequences are SNHLY and FYNNEI. The germline V and J ends were trimmed by 11 bases and 10 bases, with 15 bases remaining between them. The CDR3 DNA reads TGTGCCGGCCGGGACACTTCAAACGTCCTGACTTTC. It is translated as CAGRDTSNVLTF.

This sequence joins TRBV4-1 and TRBJ1-5; no definite D call. The V and J ends lost 1 base and 3 bases respectively, with 10 bases between them. Germline V CDR1 and CDR2: MGHRA, YSYEKL. This CDR3 has 15 amino acids. The CDR3 DNA reads as TGCGCCAGCAGCCAAGGGTACTCTTTCAATCAGCCCCAGCATTTT. Translated, it gives CASSQGYSFNQPQHF.

The chain recombines TRBV5-1 with TRBJ1-1; TRBD1 agrees at 7 bases. V gave up 3 bases and J gave up 1 base; unmatched junction bases: 6. The CDR3 is made up of 15 amino acids. Germline CDR1 SGHRS, CDR2 YFSETQ. CDR3 region: CASSSGTAQNTEAFF. The CDR3 DNA follows: TGCGCCAGCAGCTCAGGGACAGCCCAGAACACTGAAGCTTTCTTT.

The V gene is TRBV7-2, the J gene TRBJ2-7, with 9 bases identical to TRBD1. There are 14 residues in the CDR3. Germline assignment: CDR1 SGHTA and CDR2 FQGNSA. The V segment lost 1 base and the J segment 2 bases; nucleotides outside the gene matches: 0. In DNA, the CDR3 is TGTGCCAGCAGCTTAGGACAGGGGGCCTACGAGCAGTACTTC. Its protein is CASSLGQGAYEQYF.

The chain is built from TRBV6-2 or TRBV6-3 and TRBJ2-7, with 10 bases that match TRBD1. This CDR3 is 14 amino acids long. Trimming took 5 bases from V and 4 from J; bases not matched to a gene: 5. Germline V gene lookup returns CDR1 MNHEY and CDR2 SVGEGT. CDR3 loop: CASSQRTGGYEQYF. The CDR3 DNA reads TGTGCCAGCAGTCAGAGGACAGGGGGTTACGAGCAGTACTTC.

V is TRBV6-2 or TRBV6-3 and J is TRBJ1-1, with unresolved D. The CDR3 is 12 amino acids. The germline V and J ends were trimmed by 3 bases and 7 bases, with 9 bases remaining between them. Germline V CDR1 and CDR2: MNHEY, SVGEGT. CDR3 in DNA: TGTGCCAGCAGTTATGGTGGAGGTGAAGCTTTCTTT. It encodes CASSYGGGEAFF.

V is TRBV19 and J is TRBJ1-1, with a weak D call TRBD1 (5 bases). The CDR3 runs to 14 residues. Trimming shortened V by 5 bases and J by 6 bases, and 16 bases separated the two germline ends. The germline V gene encodes CDR1 LNHDA and CDR2 SQIVND (reference sequence). Here the CDR3 DNA reads TGTGCCAGTAGTCCCCGGGGGGTAACGGCTGAAGCTTTCTTT. Translation gives CASSPRGVTAEAFF.

Here the CDR3 reads CASSEGGSGNTIYF. The CDR3 region has the DNA TGTGCCAGCAGTGAAGGAGGGTCTGGAAACACCATATATTTT. The V gene is TRBV6-1, the J gene TRBJ1-3; D uncertain. This CDR3 spans 14 amino acids. The ends were cut back, 1 base at V and 1 base at J, with 5 bases in the middle. CDR1 is MNHNS, CDR2 SASEGT, per germline.

This rearrangement joins TRBV19 to TRBJ1-4; 10 nucleotides line up with TRBD1. The junction had 9 bases not matched to a gene; V was cut back by 5 bases and J by 6 bases. The CDR3 runs 16 residues. Germline V gene sequence: CDR1 LNHDA, CDR2 SQIVND (reference sequence). CDR3 protein: CASSLGTGEAYEKLFF. CDR3 coding DNA: TGTGCCAGTAGTCTCGGGACAGGGGAGGCCTATGAAAAACTGTTTTTT.

This clone was seen just once. The chain couples TRBV30 to TRBJ1-5; D possibly corresponds to TRBD1 (6 bases). Germline lookup yields CDR1 GTSNPN and CDR2 SVGIG (reference sequence). Deletions cut 3 bases from V and 6 bases from J, with 12 bases between. This CDR3 is 13 amino acids long. CDR3 residues: CAWRQGFGQPQHF. The CDR3 coding sequence is TGTGCCTGGAGACAGGGATTCGGTCAGCCCCAGCATTTT.

This chain links TRBV7-9 with TRBJ1-6; D not certain. The V end was cut by 2 bases, the J end by 7 bases, with 12 bases between. Germline CDR1 is SEHNR and CDR2 is FQNEAQ (reference sequence). This CDR3 comprises 15 residues. The CDR3 reads CASSLFGPLNSPLHF. For the CDR3, the DNA is TGTGCCAGCAGCTTATTCGGTCCCCTCAATTCACCCCTCCACTTT.

The J gene is TRBJ1-2, the V gene TRBV6-4, with 9 bases identical to TRBD1. V dropped 5 bases and J dropped 4; count of bases not matched to a gene: 5. Looked up from germline, CDR1 is MRHNA and CDR2 is SNTAGT. The CDR3 runs 14 residues. The CDR3 DNA reads TGTGCCAGCAGTCGGACAGGGGAGGGCTATGGCTACACCTTC. The encoded protein is CASSRTGEGYGYTF.

The chain combines TRBV5-6 with TRBJ1-2, with D possibly TRBD1 on 6 matching bases. Germline CDR1 is SGHDT and CDR2 is YYEEEE. CDR3 length: 16 amino acids. Trimming removed 2 bases from V and 5 bases from J, with 19 bases in between. Written as DNA, the CDR3 is TGTGCCAGCAGCTTCTTCTTTGCAGGGGTAGGGTATGGCTACACCTTC. This gives the protein CASSFFFAGVGYGYTF. The entire variable domain, with the rest obtained from reference TRBV5-6 and TRBJ1-2, is as follows: DAGVTQSPTHLIKTRGQQVTLRCSPKSGHDTVSWYQQALGQGPQFIFQYYEEEERQRGNFPDRFSGHQFPNYSSELNVNALLLGDSALYLCASSFFFAGVGYGYTFGSGTRLTVV.

This chain connects TRBV6-6 to TRBJ2-1, with D perhaps matching TRBD2 (5 bases). From germline, CDR1 is MNHNY and CDR2 SVGAGI (reference sequence). There are 12 residues in the CDR3. V shed 5 bases and J shed 7 bases, with 9 bases lying between them. This chain's CDR3 is CASSPRENEQFF. The CDR3 DNA is TGTGCCAGCAGTCCTAGGGAGAATGAGCAGTTCTTC.